The 3 T cell receptor beta chains in this list originate from one sample, sequenced in a study of graft-versus-host responses after intestinal transplantation. Tissue from the graft was processed to free its intraepithelial and lamina propria lymphocytes. Sequencing was performed with immunoSEQ multiplex PCR; in TCRdb, only in-frame clones are kept and a portion is missing. The sample includes about 19,000 clones, roughly 72% of them seen just once. The sample was ileum tissue, taken approximately three weeks after intestinal transplant. The receptors here all came from a human patient who received an intestinal transplant, so some T cells may come from the graft donor.

The V call is TRBV9, the J call TRBJ2-7, with D uncertain. Deletions cut 4 bases from V and 2 bases from J, with 13 bases between. The CDR3 runs to 14 residues. Germline V gives CDR1 SGDLS, CDR2 YYNGEE. CDR3 sequence: CASSPSVTPYEQYF. As DNA, the CDR3 is TGTGCCAGCAGCCCGTCGGTTACCCCCTACGAGCAGTACTTC.

There are a few counts of this clone. The CDR3 protein is CASRQGKGQETQYF. CDR3 nucleotides: TGTGCCAGCAGACAGGGGAAAGGCCAAGAGACCCAGTACTTC. The chain combines TRBV7-9 with TRBJ2-5, with 7 bases fitting TRBD1. Germline V gene lookup returns CDR1 SEHNR and CDR2 FQNEAQ (reference sequence). The CDR3 runs to 14 residues. Losses at the gene ends were 6 bases for V and 1 base for J; bases not matched to a gene: 5.

J is TRBJ1-2 and V is TRBV7-3; perhaps TRBD1 as D (6 bases). The CDR3 runs to 16 residues. Germline V gene lookup returns CDR1 SGHTA and CDR2 FQGTGA. V was cut by 0 bases and J by 4 bases, with 15 bases left in between. The CDR3 nucleotides read TGTGCCAGCAGCTTAACCCCCGTGACAGGTCTCTATGGCTACACCTTC. This gives the protein CASSLTPVTGLYGYTF.